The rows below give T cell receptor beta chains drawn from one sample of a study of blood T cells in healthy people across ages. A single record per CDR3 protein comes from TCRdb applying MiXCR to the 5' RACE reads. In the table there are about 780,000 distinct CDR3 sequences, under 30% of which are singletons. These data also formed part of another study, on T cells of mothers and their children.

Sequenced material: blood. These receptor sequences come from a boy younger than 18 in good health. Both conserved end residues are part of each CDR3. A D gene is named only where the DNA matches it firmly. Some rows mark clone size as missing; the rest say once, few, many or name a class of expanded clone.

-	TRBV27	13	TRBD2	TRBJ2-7	TGCGCCAGCAGTAGGAGCGGGAGCCACGAGCAGTACTTC	CASSRSGSHEQYF
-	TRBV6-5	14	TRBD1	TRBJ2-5	TGTGCCAGCAGAATAGGACAGGGGGAAGAGACCCAGTACTTC	CASRIGQGEETQYF
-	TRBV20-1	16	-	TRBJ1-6	TGCAGTGCTAGGTCATCGGCAGCCCGGTATAATTCACCCCTCCACTTT	CSARSSAARYNSPLHF
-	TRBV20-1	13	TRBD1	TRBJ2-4	TGCAGTGCAACGGGACAGGGGCAAAACATTCAGTACTTC	CSATGQGQNIQYF
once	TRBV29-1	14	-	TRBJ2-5	TGCAGCGTCCTGACAGGCGAGGGACGTCTGACCCAGTACTTC	CSVLTGEGRLTQYF
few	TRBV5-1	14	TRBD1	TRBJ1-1	TGCGCCAGCAGCGCCGACAGGGGACAGACTGAAGCTTTCTTT	CASSADRGQTEAFF
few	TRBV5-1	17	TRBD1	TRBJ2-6	TGCGCCAGCAGCCAGAAGGGGACAGGGTCTGGGGCCAACGTCCTGACTTTC	CASSQKGTGSGANVLTF
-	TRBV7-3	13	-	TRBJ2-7	TGTGCCAGCAGCCTGGGACTCGAAGGCGAGCAGTACTTC	CASSLGLEGEQYF
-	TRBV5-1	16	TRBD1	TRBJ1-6	TGCGCCAGCAGCTGGGGGACAGGGGGCACGAATTCACCCCTCCACTTT	CASSWGTGGTNSPLHF
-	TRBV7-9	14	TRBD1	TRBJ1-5	TGTGCCAGCAGCCCAGACAGGGAATATCAGCCCCAGCATTTT	CASSPDREYQPQHF
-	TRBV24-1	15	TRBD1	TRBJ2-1	TGTGCCACCAGTGACCAAGACAGGGCCTACAATGAGCAGTTCTTC	CATSDQDRAYNEQFF
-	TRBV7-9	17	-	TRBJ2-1	TGTGCCAGCAGCTTAGCAGGGAATGGGGGCGGCGCTAATGAGCAGTTCTTC	CASSLAGNGGGANEQFF
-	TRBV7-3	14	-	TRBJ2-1	TGTGCCAGCAGCTTAAGGGGAATGGACAATGAGCAGTTCTTC	CASSLRGMDNEQFF
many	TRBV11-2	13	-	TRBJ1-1	TGTGCCAGCAGCTTAGATCCGAGGACTGAAGCTTTCTTT	CASSLDPRTEAFF
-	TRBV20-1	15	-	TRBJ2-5	TGCAGTGCTAGATCCGAAGAGAGATCACAAGAGACCCAGTACTTC	CSARSEERSQETQYF
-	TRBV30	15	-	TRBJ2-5	TGTGCCTGGAGTCCGGACCGAGCACGCCAAGAGACCCAGTACTTC	CAWSPDRARQETQYF
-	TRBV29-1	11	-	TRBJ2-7	TGCAGCGTTGGGACTTTCCACGAGCAGTACTTC	CSVGTFHEQYF
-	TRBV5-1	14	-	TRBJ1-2	TGCGCCAGCAGCCTTAGGGGACGTGGCTATGGCTACACCTTC	CASSLRGRGYGYTF
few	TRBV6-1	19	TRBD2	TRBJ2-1	TGTGCCAGCAGTCCAAATTGGGGGGCCGAGACTAGCGGGGTTAATGAGCAGTTCTTC	CASSPNWGAETSGVNEQFF
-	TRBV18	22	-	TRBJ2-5	TGTGCCAGCTCATCCCAAAGGATTCAAGGGGCTAGCGCGAGATCTTCCCAAGAGACCCAGTACTTC	CASSSQRIQGASARSSQETQYF